Listed here are 28 T cell receptor beta chains from one sample, sequenced in a study of cytomegalovirus exposure and HLA in healthy donors. Primers included in the PCR were 60 Vbeta and 13 Jbeta primers. Profiled with immunoSEQ multiplex PCR; TCRdb holds only in-frame clones, not every one. Among about 120,000 clones listed, roughly 80% were seen once. The specimen sequenced was PBMCs. The receptors were gathered from a woman between 40 and 55 years old in good health and CMV-seropositive.

This clone has only a few counts. This chain joins TRBV19 and TRBJ1-1; D remains unclear. The V gene's germline CDR1 is LNHDA and CDR2 SQIVND (reference sequence). Trimming removed 1 base from V and 3 bases from J, with 12 bases in between. The CDR3 spans 15 residues. CDR3 loop: CASSIGGLGDTEAFF. The DNA of the CDR3 is TGTGCCAGTAGTATAGGCGGACTAGGAGACACTGAAGCTTTCTTT.

This chain connects TRBV5-1 to TRBJ1-4, with TRBD1 identical over 10 bases. Trimming took 4 bases from V and 5 from J; bases not matched to a gene: 2. Germline assignment: CDR1 SGHRS and CDR2 YFSETQ. The CDR3 sequence is 14 residues long. The CDR3 loop reads CASSMGQGNEKLFF. CDR3 nucleotides: TGCGCCAGCAGCATGGGACAGGGGAATGAAAAACTGTTTTTT.

The chain uses TRBV4-2 and TRBJ2-7, with D uncertain. The ends were cut back, 1 base at V and 6 bases at J, with 7 bases in the middle. Germline assignment: CDR1 LGHNA and CDR2 YNFKEQ. The CDR3 loop spans 12 amino acids. The CDR3 protein is CASSQAPSEQYF. CDR3 coding DNA: TGTGCCAGCAGCCAAGCCCCCTCCGAGCAGTACTTC.

This sequence joins TRBV29-1 and TRBJ1-1, with 9 nucleotides matching TRBD1. CDR1 is SQVTM, CDR2 ANQGSEA, per germline. J gave up 11 bases and V 7 bases, and 17 bases lay outside the gene matches. This CDR3 comprises 14 residues. The DNA for the CDR3 is TGCAGCGGGCACTCAACAGGGGGCGATCGCGGGGCTTTCTTT. It yields the protein CSGHSTGGDRGAFF.

The J gene is TRBJ2-3, the V gene TRBV12-2; whether TRBD2, the table's D call, matches the DNA was not checked. TRBV12-2 is tagged as a pseudogene. The CDR3 sequence is 16 residues long. CDR3 amino acids: CASREPGLIPGDTQYF. Here the CDR3 DNA reads TGTGCAAGTCGAGAACCGGGACTAATCCCTGGGGATACGCAGTATTTT.

This chain links TRBV10-3 with TRBJ1-3, with D perhaps matching TRBD1 (5 bases). V was clipped by 3 bases and J by 2 bases, with 8 bases between them. The germline gives CDR1 ENHRY, CDR2 SYGVKD. The CDR3 is made up of 14 amino acids. Here the CDR3 reads CAISDGATGNTIYF. CDR3 DNA sequence: TGTGCCATCAGTGATGGGGCTACTGGAAACACCATATATTTT.

This clone was seen a single time. The V gene is TRBV4-2, the J gene TRBJ2-1; 11 bases map to TRBD2. J was trimmed by 6 bases and V by 5 bases; bases with no gene match: 9. Germline CDR1 reads LGHNA; CDR2 reads YNFKEQ. This CDR3 spans 16 amino acids. This CDR3 is CASSGPGLAESNEQFF. The CDR3 DNA follows: TGTGCCAGCAGCGGACCGGGACTAGCGGAATCCAATGAGCAGTTCTTC.

V and J are TRBV4-1 and TRBJ2-1; D may be TRBD2 (5 bases). There are 16 residues in the CDR3. Germline V gene lookup returns CDR1 MGHRA and CDR2 YSYEKL. V shed 1 base and J shed 2 bases, with 12 bases lying between them. CDR3 sequence: CASSQAQGSTYNEQFF. As DNA, the CDR3 is TGCGCCAGCAGCCAAGCCCAAGGGAGCACCTACAATGAGCAGTTCTTC.

This clone has just one count. This chain connects TRBV27 to TRBJ2-5; D gene uncertain. The assigned J gene may be wrong: the sequence end matches TRBJ2-7 better. From germline, CDR1 is MNHEY and CDR2 SMNVEV (reference sequence). The CDR3 loop spans 13 amino acids. The CDR3 sequence is CASSFGLNYEQYF. The CDR3 nucleotides read TGTGCCAGCAGTTTTGGGTTAAACTACGAGCAGTACTTC.

The chain employs TRBV5-6 and TRBJ1-5, with 7 bases lining up with TRBD1. The CDR3 is 15 residues long. Germline values: CDR1 SGHDT, CDR2 YYEEEE. J gave up 2 bases and V 4 bases, and 6 bases lay outside the gene matches. This chain's CDR3 is CASSPQGLGNQPQHF. The CDR3 DNA reads TGTGCCAGCAGCCCACAGGGGTTGGGCAATCAGCCCCAGCATTTT.

V is TRBV7-8 and J is TRBJ1-2; 10 bases map to TRBD1. V gave up 5 bases and J gave up 8 bases; unmatched junction bases: 8. The CDR3 contains 14 residues. Germline loops: CDR1 SGHVS, CDR2 FQNEAQ. The CDR3 loop is CASSPRDRGWGYTF. The CDR3 nucleotides read TGTGCCAGCAGCCCCCGGGACAGGGGTTGGGGCTACACCTTC.

The DNA of the CDR3 is TGTGCCAGCAGCTTATCAAACTATGGCTACACCTTC. It translates to CASSLSNYGYTF. This sequence joins TRBV7-9 and TRBJ1-2; D gene ambiguous. The CDR3 runs 12 residues. Germline V gene sequence: CDR1 SEHNR, CDR2 FQNEAQ (reference sequence). V gave up 2 bases and J gave up 2 bases, with 3 bases separating them. Filled out from reference TRBV7-9 and TRBJ1-2, the complete variable domain reads DTGVSQNPRHKITKRGQNVTFRCDPISEHNRLYWYRQTLGQGPEFLTYFQNEAQLEKSRLLSDRFSAERPKGSFSTLEIQRTEQGDSAMYLCASSLSNYGYTFGSGTRLTVV.

This chain links TRBV11-2 with TRBJ2-5, with D perhaps TRBD1 (6 bases). Germline V CDR1 and CDR2: SGHAT, FQNNGV. CDR3 length: 14 amino acids. Deletions cut 5 bases from V and 3 bases from J, with 13 bases between. CDR3 sequence: CASSEDSLEETQYF. CDR3 sequence (DNA): TGTGCCAGCAGCGAGGACAGTTTAGAAGAGACCCAGTACTTC.

The chain is built from TRBV19 and TRBJ1-4, with 7 bases aligning to TRBD1. After removal of 6 bases from V and 4 bases from J, the junction contained 5 bases not matched to a gene. The CDR3 length is 14 residues. Germline values: CDR1 LNHDA, CDR2 SQIVND (reference sequence). The CDR3 sequence is CASRRGRGNEKLFF. CDR3 nucleotide sequence: TGTGCCAGTAGGAGGGGGCGCGGTAATGAAAAACTGTTTTTT.

The sample holds a few counts of this clone. The V and J genes are TRBV6-1 and TRBJ2-3, with 9 bases fitting TRBD2. From germline, CDR1 is MNHNS and CDR2 SASEGT. Trimming cost V 4 bases and J 2 bases; bases outside gene matches: 7. This CDR3 spans 16 amino acids. This chain's CDR3 is CASSVGGGDFTDTQYF. The CDR3 DNA follows: TGTGCCAGCAGTGTCGGCGGGGGGGATTTCACAGATACGCAGTATTTT.

The gene calls are TRBV30 and TRBJ2-1; TRBD2 is a possible D gene (6 bases). Looked up from germline, CDR1 is GTSNPN and CDR2 is SVGIG (reference sequence). The germline V and J ends were trimmed by 0 bases and 4 bases, with 10 bases remaining between them. The CDR3 is 14 residues long. CDR3 coding DNA: TGTGCCTGGAGTGTACGACTAGGGTACAATGAGCAGTTCTTC. It yields the protein CAWSVRLGYNEQFF.

The rearrangement links TRBV27 to TRBJ2-3; the D gene is possibly TRBD1 (6 bases). With 3 bases removed from V and 5 bases from J, the gap between germline ends came to 12 bases. Germline assignment: CDR1 MNHEY and CDR2 SMNVEV (reference sequence). This CDR3 is 14 amino acids long. DNA of the CDR3: TGTGCCAGCAGTTTGCAGGGGCAGATAGATACGCAGTATTTT. It is translated as CASSLQGQIDTQYF.

The chain recombines TRBV21-1 with TRBJ1-3; the D call of TRBD1 is as the table states it, not checked on the DNA. TRBV21-1 is a documented pseudogene. The CDR3 totals 15 residues. The CDR3 here is CASRPGQTSGNTIYF. CDR3 sequence (DNA): TGTGCCAGCAGACCCGGACAGACCTCTGGAAACACCATATATTTT.

V and J are TRBV7-3 and TRBJ1-5; tentatively, D is TRBD1 (6 bases). Trimming cost V 5 bases and J 9 bases, with 20 bases left between them. The CDR3 is made up of 15 amino acids. Germline V lookup: CDR1 SGHTA, CDR2 FQGTGA. CDR3 region: CASSTPGLQGRPQHF. The CDR3 DNA sequence: TGTGCCAGCAGCACCCCCGGCCTCCAGGGGCGGCCCCAGCATTTT.

The chain carries TRBV30 and TRBJ1-6; D is unresolved. Trimming stripped 0 bases from V and 10 bases from J, with 13 bases between. The CDR3 runs 14 residues. Germline loops: CDR1 GTSNPN, CDR2 SVGIG (reference sequence). The CDR3 region has the DNA TGTGCCTGGAGTGTACGGGGAGGCGACTCACCCCTCCACTTT. Translated, it gives CAWSVRGGDSPLHF.

The CDR3 here is CASSAGLAVNEQFF. DNA of the CDR3: TGTGCCAGCAGCGCTGGACTAGCGGTAAATGAGCAGTTCTTC. This rearrangement joins TRBV5-4 to TRBJ2-1; TRBD2 agrees at 10 bases. Germline values: CDR1 SGHNT, CDR2 YYREEE (reference sequence). The CDR3 totals 14 residues. V shed 4 bases, J shed 7 bases, and the junction held 5 bases outside the gene matches.

This clone was counted ten times or more. The chain is built from TRBV19 and TRBJ1-2, with 9 bases fitting TRBD1. Germline V gene data show CDR1 as LNHDA and CDR2 as SQIVND (reference sequence). V gave up 5 bases and J gave up 6 bases; unmatched junction bases: 4. The CDR3 is made up of 13 amino acids. Written as DNA, the CDR3 is TGTGCCAGTAGTTCCACAGGGGGCGATGGCTACACCTTC. It translates to CASSSTGGDGYTF.

V usage is TRBV23-1 and J usage is TRBJ1-1, with a possible D match to TRBD1 (5 bases). TRBV23-1 is identified as an open reading frame with a role that is uncertain. CDR3 size: 17 residues. V lost 0 bases and J lost 7, with 21 bases in between. The CDR3: CASSQSGGEIMRGEAFF. DNA of the CDR3: TGCGCCAGCAGTCAATCGGGGGGGGAAATCATGAGGGGTGAAGCTTTCTTT.

This clone appeared once. This chain joins TRBV15 and TRBJ2-1, with 8 positions matching TRBD1. Per germline, CDR1 LNHNV and CDR2 YYDKDF (reference sequence). This CDR3 comprises 16 residues. The junction had 7 bases not matched to a gene; V was cut back by 5 bases and J by 1 base. The CDR3 reads CATSGTGQGSYNEQFF. The CDR3 region has the DNA TGTGCCACCAGCGGAACCGGACAGGGTTCCTACAATGAGCAGTTCTTC.

The chain is built from TRBV15 and TRBJ2-7, with 7 bases aligning to TRBD2. V shed 3 bases, J shed 0 bases, and the junction held 2 bases outside the gene matches. The length of the CDR3 is 14 residues. Germline CDR1 LNHNV, CDR2 YYDKDF (reference sequence). The CDR3 region has the DNA TGTGCCACCAGCAGGGGAGGGAGCTCCTACGAGCAGTACTTC. This sequence encodes CATSRGGSSYEQYF.

The rearrangement uses TRBV18 and TRBJ1-1; D gene uncertain. Trimming left V 1 base short and J 1 base short, with 7 bases between. This CDR3 comprises 14 residues. The V gene's germline CDR1 is KGHSH and CDR2 LQKENI. Here the CDR3 reads CASSPQTGNTEAFF. CDR3 nucleotides: TGTGCCAGCTCACCACAGACGGGGAACACTGAAGCTTTCTTT. Full variable domain (missing parts from reference TRBV18 and TRBJ1-1): NAGVMQNPRHLVRRRGQEARLRCSPMKGHSHVYWYRQLPEEGLKFMVYLQKENIIDESGMPKERFSAEFPKEGPSILRIQQVVRGDSAAYFCASSPQTGNTEAFFGQGTRLTVV.

The chain's CDR3 is CASSQSPLDNKNSPLHF. The CDR3 DNA follows: TGTGCCAGCTCACAGAGCCCCCTGGACAATAAGAATTCACCCCTCCACTTT. The J gene is TRBJ1-6, the V gene TRBV18, with TRBD1 as a possible D gene (5 bases). The CDR3 extends over 17 amino acids. Trimming left V 4 bases short and J 7 bases short, with 20 bases between. Germline-derived CDR1 and CDR2 are KGHSH and LQKENI. The full variable domain, in which reference TRBV18 and TRBJ1-6 provide the parts outside the CDR3, is NAGVMQNPRHLVRRRGQEARLRCSPMKGHSHVYWYRQLPEEGLKFMVYLQKENIIDESGMPKERFSAEFPKEGPSILRIQQVVRGDSAAYFCASSQSPLDNKNSPLHFGNGTRLTVT.

Points on this clone: Germline is not matched at one junction end, which may reflect a read error. The chain has TRBV19 and TRBJ2-7; 9 positions agree with TRBD2. The CDR3 consists of 15 residues. CDR1 is LNHDA and CDR2 is SQIVND in the germline V gene (reference sequence). The CDR3 sequence is CASSIIGTSSHEQYF. CDR3 DNA sequence: TGTGCCAGTAGTATAATCGGGACTAGCTCCCACGAGCAGTACTTC.